One T cell receptor beta chain is described in this entry. Only in-frame clones appear in the TCRdb table, and some are missing; sequencing was by immunoSEQ multiplex PCR. The sample includes approximately 82,000 clones, 70% to 90% of them seen just once. These data belong to a study of glioma-infiltrating T cells after dendritic cell vaccination. Study-level background: Dendritic cell vaccine was injected intradermally three times, biweekly.

Germline CDR1 SGHTA, CDR2 FQGTGA. CDR3 length: 14 residues. With V trimmed by 2 bases and J by 10 bases, 6 bases remained unmatched. This clonotype originated in a human donor with glioblastoma. This specimen was blood, taken before dendritic cell vaccination. The chain carries TRBV7-3 and TRBJ2-1, with TRBD1 matching 9 bases. CDR3 nucleotide sequence: TGTGCCAGCAGCTTATCGGGACAGGGAGTAGAGCAGTTCTTC. This translates into CASSLSGQGVEQFF.